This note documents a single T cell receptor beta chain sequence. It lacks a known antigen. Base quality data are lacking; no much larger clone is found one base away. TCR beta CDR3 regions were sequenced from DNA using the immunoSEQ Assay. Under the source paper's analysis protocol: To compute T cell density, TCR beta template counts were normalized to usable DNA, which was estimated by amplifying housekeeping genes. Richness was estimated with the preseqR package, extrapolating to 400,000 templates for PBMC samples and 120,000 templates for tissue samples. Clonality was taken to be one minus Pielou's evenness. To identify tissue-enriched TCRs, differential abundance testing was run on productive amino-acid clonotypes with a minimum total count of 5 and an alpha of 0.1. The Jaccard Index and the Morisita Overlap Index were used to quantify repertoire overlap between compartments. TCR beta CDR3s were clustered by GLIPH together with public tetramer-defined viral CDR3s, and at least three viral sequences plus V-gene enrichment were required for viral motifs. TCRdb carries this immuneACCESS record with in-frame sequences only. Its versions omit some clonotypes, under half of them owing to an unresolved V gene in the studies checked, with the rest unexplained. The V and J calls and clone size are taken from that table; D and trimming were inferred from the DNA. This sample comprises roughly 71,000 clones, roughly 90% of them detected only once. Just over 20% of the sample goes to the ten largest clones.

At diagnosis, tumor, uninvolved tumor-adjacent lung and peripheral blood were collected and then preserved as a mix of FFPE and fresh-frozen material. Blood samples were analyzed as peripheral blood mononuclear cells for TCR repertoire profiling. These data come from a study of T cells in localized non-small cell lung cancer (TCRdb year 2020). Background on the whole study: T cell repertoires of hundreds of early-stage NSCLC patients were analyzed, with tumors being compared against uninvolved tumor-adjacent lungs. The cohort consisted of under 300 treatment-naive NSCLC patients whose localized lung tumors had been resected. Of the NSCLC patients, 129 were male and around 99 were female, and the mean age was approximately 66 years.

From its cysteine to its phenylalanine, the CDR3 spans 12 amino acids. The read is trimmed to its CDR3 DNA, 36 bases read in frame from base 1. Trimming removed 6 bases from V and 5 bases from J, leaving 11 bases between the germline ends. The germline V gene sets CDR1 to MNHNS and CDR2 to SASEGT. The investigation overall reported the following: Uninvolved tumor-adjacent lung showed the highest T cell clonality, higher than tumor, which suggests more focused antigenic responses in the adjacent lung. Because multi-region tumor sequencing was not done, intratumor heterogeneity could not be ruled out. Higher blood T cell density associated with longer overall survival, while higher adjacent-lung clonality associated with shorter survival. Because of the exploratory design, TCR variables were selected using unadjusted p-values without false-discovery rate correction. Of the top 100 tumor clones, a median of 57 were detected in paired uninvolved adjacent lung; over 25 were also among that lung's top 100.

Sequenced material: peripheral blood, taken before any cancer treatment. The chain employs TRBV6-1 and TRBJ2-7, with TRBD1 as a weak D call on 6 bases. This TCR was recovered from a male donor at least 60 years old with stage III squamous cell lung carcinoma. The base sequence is TGTGCCAGCAGAATGACAGGAAACGAGCAGTACTTC. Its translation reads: CASRMTGNEQYF.